The rows below give T cell receptor beta chains drawn from one sample of a study of blood T cell dynamics during melanoma immunotherapy. Sequencing was performed with immunoSEQ multiplex PCR; in TCRdb, only in-frame clones are kept and a portion is missing. Among 6,000 to 8,000 clones, about 80% were seen once, and the ten largest hold 16%. The starting material was blood, obtained from a patient treated with checkpoint blockade. These receptors all come from a human donor with melanoma. CDR3s include the opening cysteine and the closing phenylalanine or tryptophan. The D gene is left open where the match is weak. Not every row has a clone size; where given, it reads once, few, many or a size class.

j_call	d_call	clone_size	v_call	cdr3_length	cdr3_nt	cdr3_aa
TRBJ2-7	-	-	TRBV7-6	14	TGTGCCAGCAGCTTATCGGGAAGCTCCTACGAGCAGTACTTC	CASSLSGSSYEQYF
TRBJ2-7	TRBD1	-	TRBV29-1	13	TGCAGCGTTGCCCCGACAGGGGCCTACGAGCAGTACTTC	CSVAPTGAYEQYF
TRBJ1-4	-	few	TRBV6-1	14	TGTGCCAGCACCGCAGGGGTAGGGGAAGAAAAACTGTTTTTT	CASTAGVGEEKLFF
TRBJ2-7	-	-	TRBV9	14	TGTGCCAGCAGCGTCCAGGGGAGCTCCTACGAGCAGTACTTC	CASSVQGSSYEQYF
TRBJ2-7	-	-	TRBV6-1	15	TGTGCCAGCAGTGAACCGCACACATTTACCTACGAGCAGTACTTC	CASSEPHTFTYEQYF
TRBJ2-7	-	-	TRBV30	13	TGTGCCTGCAGACGGGACCCCATCTACGAGCAGTACTTC	CACRRDPIYEQYF
TRBJ2-7	TRBD1	-	TRBV23-1	16	TGCGCCAGCAGTCAACCCTCGGGACAGGGCTACTACGAGCAGTACTTC	CASSQPSGQGYYEQYF
TRBJ1-1	-	-	TRBV7-9	14	TGTGCCAGCACTCCGTTCAGGGGTGGAACTGAAGCTTTCTTT	CASTPFRGGTEAFF
TRBJ1-5	-	-	TRBV2	14	TGTGCCAGCAGTGAGGCAGTTAGCAATCAGCCCCAGCATTTT	CASSEAVSNQPQHF
TRBJ1-2	-	-	TRBV10-3	13	TGTGCCACAGGGGAGGGGGGTAGCTATGGCTACACCTTC	CATGEGGSYGYTF
TRBJ1-2	-	-	TRBV6-5	12	TGTGCCAGCAGTTACGGGGGAACTGGCTACACCTTC	CASSYGGTGYTF
TRBJ2-5	-	-	TRBV28	12	TGTGCCAGCAGCCTAAGGGGAGAGACCCAGTACTTC	CASSLRGETQYF
TRBJ1-6	-	-	TRBV6-4	13	TGTGCCAGCAATAAAAGGCGATCTTCACCCCTCCACTTT	CASNKRRSSPLHF
TRBJ1-5	-	-	TRBV6-1	13	TGTGCCAGCAGTGTCCCCAGACATCAGCCCCAGCATTTT	CASSVPRHQPQHF
TRBJ2-7	TRBD1	-	TRBV5-1	15	TGCGCCAGCAGCTTGGAGGCAGGGGGCAGCTACGAGCAGTACTTC	CASSLEAGGSYEQYF
TRBJ1-2	-	-	TRBV21-1	17	TGTGCCAGCAGCAAACCAGGACAGGGGGCCGTCGGCTATGGCTACACCTTC	CASSKPGQGAVGYGYTF
TRBJ1-2	TRBD1	-	TRBV30	13	TGTGCCTGGATTGGACAGGAAAACTATGGCTACACCTTC	CAWIGQENYGYTF
TRBJ2-5	-	once	TRBV25-1	14	TGTGCCAGCAGTCTCCACAGGGACCAAGAGACCCAGTACTTC	CASSLHRDQETQYF
TRBJ2-7	-	-	TRBV27	15	TGTGCCAGCAGTCACCGGGACTTGACGCCCTACGAGCAGTACTTC	CASSHRDLTPYEQYF
TRBJ1-1	TRBD1	-	TRBV7-8	15	TGTGCCAGCAGCTTACCAGGACAGGGGAACACTGAAGCTTTCTTT	CASSLPGQGNTEAFF
TRBJ2-7	TRBD1	-	TRBV18	16	TGTGCCAGCTCACCACCACCCGGGACAGGCCTCTACGAGCAGTACTTC	CASSPPPGTGLYEQYF
TRBJ1-1	TRBD1	-	TRBV18	16	TGTGCCAGCTCTCAAGGACAGGGCCTCTGGGGGACTGAAGCTTTCTTT	CASSQGQGLWGTEAFF
TRBJ1-2	-	-	TRBV4-3	14	TGCGCCAGCAGCCGAGGAGGCGGGGGGGATGGCTACACCTTC	CASSRGGGGDGYTF
TRBJ2-7	-	-	TRBV27	15	TGTGCCAGCAAACGCGGACAGAAAGGTAGGGACGAGCAGTACTTC	CASKRGQKGRDEQYF
TRBJ2-7	TRBD1	-	TRBV28	12	TGTGCCAGCAGGACAGGGTCCTACGAGCAGTACTTC	CASRTGSYEQYF
TRBJ2-7	TRBD2	-	TRBV2	14	TGTGCCAGTCGGCGGGAGGGGGGTTCCTACGAGCAGTACTTC	CASRREGGSYEQYF
TRBJ2-3	TRBD1	-	TRBV5-1	15	TGCGCCAGCAGCTGGGACAGGGATGGTACAGATACGCAGTATTTT	CASSWDRDGTDTQYF
TRBJ2-7	-	-	TRBV11-3	14	TGTGCCAGCAGCGACTTGGGGTCAGGCTACGAGCAGTACTTC	CASSDLGSGYEQYF
TRBJ1-2	TRBD1	-	TRBV18	14	TGTGCCAGCTCACCTGGACAGGGACCCAATGGCTACACCTTC	CASSPGQGPNGYTF
TRBJ2-7	TRBD2	once	TRBV14	16	TGTGCCAGCAGCCAAGGACTAGCGGGAGGGGGCTACGAGCAGTACTTC	CASSQGLAGGGYEQYF
TRBJ1-2	-	few	TRBV4-1	14	TGCGCCAGCAGCCAAGAGGTCAGGGTCCGGGGCTACACCTTC	CASSQEVRVRGYTF